The 19 T cell receptor beta chains presented below share a single source sample, sequenced in a study of shared clonotypes between healthy human individuals. The assay was immunoSEQ multiplex PCR, and TCRdb's table has in-frame clones only and misses some. This sample carries around 2.5 million clones, 93% of them seen once, and the ten largest clones take roughly 0.39%. Specimen: naive CD4+ T cells from PBMCs. The subset here: CD45RA+ positively selected. Every receptor here comes from a man aged 18 to 35 in good health. Some clones in this sample may be carry-over from other donors' samples.

The J gene is TRBJ1-5, the V gene TRBV10-3; the match to TRBD1 covers 9 bases. CDR3 length: 14 residues. With 5 bases clipped from V and 4 bases from J, the junction kept 3 bases outside the gene matches. Germline V CDR1 and CDR2: ENHRY, SYGVKD. The DNA for the CDR3 is TGTGCCATCAGTCGGGACAGGGAGAATCAGCCCCAGCATTTT. It codes for CAISRDRENQPQHF.

The J gene is TRBJ2-2, the V gene TRBV27; 7 bases are a match to TRBD1. The CDR3 has 15 residues. Germline CDR1 and CDR2: MNHEY and SMNVEV (reference sequence). Trimming took 5 bases from V and 1 from J; bases not matched to a gene: 4. The CDR3 protein is CASSQTGRNTGELFF. The CDR3 bases are TGTGCCAGCAGTCAGACAGGGAGGAACACCGGGGAGCTGTTTTTT.

The V and J genes are TRBV2 and TRBJ2-2; TRBD2 agrees at 7 bases. This CDR3 region has 17 residues. Per the germline V gene, CDR1 is SNHLY and CDR2 is FYNNEI. After removal of 3 bases from V and 6 bases from J, the junction contained 13 bases not matched to a gene. The CDR3 DNA follows: TGTGCCAGCAGTGAGGAAGGGGCGGGAGTTTCCGCCGGGGAGCTGTTTTTT. Its protein product is CASSEEGAGVSAGELFF.

Of note for this clone: Other DNA sequences in this specimen translate into the identical CDR3. The chain joins TRBV5-6 to TRBJ1-2; no reliable D call. This CDR3 region has 12 residues. CDR1 is SGHDT and CDR2 is YYEEEE in the germline V gene. The V gene lost 1 base and the J gene lost 4 bases, with 5 bases spanning the gap. The CDR3 bases are TGTGCCAGCAGCTTGACAGCCTATGGCTACACCTTC. This codes for CASSLTAYGYTF.

The chain couples TRBV7-2 to TRBJ2-7, with 7 bases lining up with TRBD1. CDR3 length equals 16 residues. V trimming: 5 bases; J trimming: 6 bases; junction bases outside the gene matches: 16. From germline, CDR1 is SGHTA and CDR2 FQGNSA. The CDR3 sequence is CASSLLTGTLSSEQYF. The CDR3 DNA reads TGTGCCAGCAGCCTGTTGACAGGGACCCTTAGTAGCGAGCAGTACTTC.

The V and J genes are TRBV5-1 and TRBJ2-1; no reliable D call. The CDR3 is made up of 17 amino acids. V gave up 0 bases and J gave up 6 bases, with 19 bases separating them. The germline V gene has CDR1 SGHRS and CDR2 YFSETQ. CDR3 nucleotide sequence: TGCGCCAGCAGCTTGGCCGGCACGCTACCTTCGGGCAATGAGCAGTTCTTC. It is translated as CASSLAGTLPSGNEQFF.

This chain connects TRBV7-2 to TRBJ2-1; D uncertain. Germline CDR1 reads SGHTA; CDR2 reads FQGNSA. V lost 6 bases and J 0 bases, leaving 6 bases between the germline ends. The CDR3 is 13 residues long. The CDR3 sequence is CASRNNSYNEQFF. CDR3 DNA: TGTGCCAGCAGGAACAACTCCTACAATGAGCAGTTCTTC.

The J gene is TRBJ2-7, the V gene TRBV2, with D perhaps matching TRBD1 (6 bases). The germline V gene encodes CDR1 SNHLY and CDR2 FYNNEI. The CDR3 loop spans 14 amino acids. Trimming took 11 bases from V and 7 from J, leaving 24 bases between them. The CDR3 sequence is CAGRSGVVASEQYF. CDR3 DNA: TGTGCCGGACGCTCAGGGGTGGTAGCGAGTGAGCAGTACTTC.

The rearrangement uses TRBV5-1 and TRBJ2-3; D gene unclear. The CDR3 has 13 residues. The ends were cut back, 4 bases at V and 6 bases at J, with 12 bases in the middle. Per germline, CDR1 SGHRS and CDR2 YFSETQ. The CDR3 DNA is TGCGCCAGCAGCCTCCCGGCCGGGGATACGCAGTATTTT. This sequence encodes CASSLPAGDTQYF. The full variable domain, completed using reference TRBV5-1 and TRBJ2-3, is KAGVTQTPRYLIKTRGQQVTLSCSPISGHRSVSWYQQTPGQGLQFLFEYFSETQRNKGNFPGRFSGRQFSNSRSEMNVSTLELGDSALYLCASSLPAGDTQYFGPGTRLTVL.

The rearrangement links TRBV27 to TRBJ2-4; weak D call: TRBD2 (6 bases). Germline CDR1 is MNHEY and CDR2 is SMNVEV (reference sequence). The germline V and J ends were trimmed by 5 bases and 0 bases, with 20 bases remaining between them. The CDR3 consists of 18 residues. CDR3 in amino acids: CASSAFPGLWIAKNIQYF. In DNA form, the CDR3 reads TGTGCCAGCAGTGCCTTCCCGGGACTCTGGATAGCCAAAAACATTCAGTACTTC.

The chain carries TRBV19 and TRBJ1-4; no firm D call. Trimming took off 7 bases at V and 5 bases at J, with 8 bases between the two ends. The length of the CDR3 is 12 residues. CDR1 is LNHDA, CDR2 SQIVND, per germline (reference sequence). The chain's CDR3 is CASNLANEKLFF. In DNA, the CDR3 is TGTGCCAGTAACCTAGCAAATGAAAAACTGTTTTTT.

The rearrangement links TRBV9 to TRBJ2-1, with TRBD2 matching over 9 bases. With 3 bases clipped from V and 2 bases from J, the junction kept 9 bases outside the gene matches. Germline V lookup: CDR1 SGDLS, CDR2 YYNGEE. CDR3 length equals 17 residues. CDR3 loop: CASSADLAGPTYNEQFF. The CDR3 region has the DNA TGTGCCAGCAGCGCCGATCTAGCGGGGCCTACCTACAATGAGCAGTTCTTC.

The chain links TRBV28 to TRBJ2-4; 7 nucleotides line up with TRBD2. V trimming: 7 bases; J trimming: 2 bases; junction bases outside the gene matches: 8. The CDR3 consists of 15 residues. CDR1 and CDR2 (germline): MDHEN, SYDVKM. The CDR3 nucleotides are TGTGCCAGCACCTATGGGGGGGAAACCAAAAACATTCAGTACTTC. Protein product: CASTYGGETKNIQYF.

CDR3 nucleotide sequence: TGTGCCAGCAACTTGGCGGGAGCCGAGCAGTACTTC. Encoded protein: CASNLAGAEQYF. This chain uses TRBV28 with TRBJ2-7; 7 bases agree with TRBD2. Losses at the gene ends were 7 bases for V and 6 bases for J; bases not matched to a gene: 6. The V gene's germline CDR1 is MDHEN and CDR2 SYDVKM. CDR3 length: 12 residues. The whole variable domain, filled in from reference TRBV28 and TRBJ2-7, reads DVKVTQSSRYLVKRTGEKVFLECVQDMDHENMFWYRQDPGLGLRLIYFSYDVKMKEKGDIPEGYSVSREKKERFSLILESASTNQTSMYLCASNLAGAEQYFGPGTRLTVT.

This clone was detected only once. V gene TRBV18 combines with J gene TRBJ1-5, with TRBD1 matching over 8 bases. There are 19 residues in the CDR3. J was trimmed by 4 bases and V by 3 bases; bases with no gene match: 17. The germline gives CDR1 KGHSH, CDR2 LQKENI. The CDR3 DNA reads as TGTGCCAGCTCACCTACTGCATCGACAGGGGTCGGGGGAAATCAGCCCCAGCATTTT. Its translation is CASSPTASTGVGGNQPQHF.

The V and J genes are TRBV7-9 and TRBJ1-1; no definite D call. Trimming stripped 0 bases from V and 0 bases from J, with 20 bases between. Germline-derived CDR1 and CDR2 are SEHNR and FQNEAQ (reference sequence). There are 19 residues in the CDR3. The CDR3 DNA reads as TGTGCCAGCAGCTTAGCGGGGTGGAGAGCCCCGATAGTGAACACTGAAGCTTTCTTT. It translates to CASSLAGWRAPIVNTEAFF.

This rearrangement joins TRBV30 to TRBJ2-1; 11 bases fit TRBD2. The germline CDR1 and CDR2 sequences are GTSNPN and SVGIG (reference sequence). CDR3 length: 16 residues. With V trimmed by 5 bases and J by 9 bases, 15 bases remained unmatched. The CDR3 region is CAWARGPGTSGSEQFF. CDR3 nucleotides: TGTGCCTGGGCAAGGGGCCCTGGGACTAGCGGAAGTGAGCAGTTCTTC.

The chain combines TRBV18 with TRBJ1-5; a possible D gene is TRBD1 (5 bases). V lost 4 bases, J lost 7 bases, and 17 bases lay in between. Germline V gene data show CDR1 as KGHSH and CDR2 as LQKENI. This CDR3 contains 15 residues. The CDR3 protein is CASSLTAQGYQPQHF. The CDR3 DNA follows: TGTGCCAGCTCACTCACGGCCCAGGGTTACCAGCCCCAGCATTTT. Combining the CDR3 with reference TRBV18 and TRBJ1-5 gives the whole variable domain NAGVMQNPRHLVRRRGQEARLRCSPMKGHSHVYWYRQLPEEGLKFMVYLQKENIIDESGMPKERFSAEFPKEGPSILRIQQVVRGDSAAYFCASSLTAQGYQPQHFGDGTRLSIL.

The V call is TRBV30, the J call TRBJ1-5; 8 bases line up with TRBD1. This CDR3 region has 15 residues. CDR1 is GTSNPN and CDR2 is SVGIG in the germline V gene (reference sequence). With V trimmed by 0 bases and J by 0 bases, 1 base remained unmatched. The CDR3 spells CAWSVQGVSNQPQHF. The CDR3 nucleotides are TGTGCCTGGAGTGTACAGGGGGTTAGCAATCAGCCCCAGCATTTT.